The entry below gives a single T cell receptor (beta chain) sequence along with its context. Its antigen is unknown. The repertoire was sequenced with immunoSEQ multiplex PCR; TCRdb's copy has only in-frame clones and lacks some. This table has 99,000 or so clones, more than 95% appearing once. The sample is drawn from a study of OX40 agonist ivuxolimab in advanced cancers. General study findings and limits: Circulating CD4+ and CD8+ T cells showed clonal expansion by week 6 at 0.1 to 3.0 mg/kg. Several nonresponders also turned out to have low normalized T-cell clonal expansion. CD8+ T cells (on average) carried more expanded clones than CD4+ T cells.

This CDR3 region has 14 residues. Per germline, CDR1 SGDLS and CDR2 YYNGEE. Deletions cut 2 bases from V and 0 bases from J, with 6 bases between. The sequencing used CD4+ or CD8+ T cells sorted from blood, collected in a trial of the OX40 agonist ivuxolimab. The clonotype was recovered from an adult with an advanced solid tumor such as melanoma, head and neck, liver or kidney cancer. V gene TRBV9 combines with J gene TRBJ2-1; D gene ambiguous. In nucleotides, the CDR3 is TGTGCCAGCAGCGTCCAGACCTCCTACAATGAGCAGTTCTTC. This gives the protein CASSVQTSYNEQFF. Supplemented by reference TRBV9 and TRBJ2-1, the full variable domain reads DSGVTQTPKHLITATGQRVTLRCSPRSGDLSVYWYQQSLDQGLQFLIQYYNGEERAKGNILERFSAQQFPDLHSELNLSSLELGDSALYFCASSVQTSYNEQFFGPGTRLTVL.